This T cell receptor beta chain was profiled in a study of blood T cell repertoires in COVID-19 (dated by TCRdb to about 2020). A note on the overall study: The collaborator samples originated in the United States, Italy and Spain and spanned the acute and convalescent phases of COVID-19. Sample metadata almost always included a de-identified subject ID, COVID-19 status, age in years and sex. A freely available public database, intended as a resource for researchers studying the immune response to SARS-CoV-2, is where the repertoires were released. Where available, HLA class I and class II types were obtained from metadata supplied by the sample provider rather than from assay-based typing. Deeply sampled blood TCRbeta repertoires from subjects exposed to, actively infected with, or recovered from COVID-19 were included in the dataset. Samples were obtained from the ongoing ImmuneRACE study (first 160 participants) and from over a thousand subjects provided by 6 global collaborators. The material from the prospective study consisted of cDNA or gDNA derived from T cells, B-cell-depleted T cells, or PBMCs.

One collaborating source in Seattle enrolled patients while the patients were actively infected and followed the patients over time throughout the course of disease. The collaborating institutions used their own protocols to collect whole blood in K2EDTA tubes. Collaborator samples were shipped for TCRbeta analysis as frozen whole blood, isolated PBMCs, or DNA extracted from either sample type. Broad study findings and their caveats: Clinical and demographic metadata were provided uncurated, with the amount varying by source and participant.

From cysteine to phenylalanine, the CDR3 is 11 amino acids long. Left in the record is the CDR3 DNA by itself, 33 bases read in frame from the first base. V is reduced by 6 bases and J by 6 bases, leaving a spacing of 8 bases between them. TCRbeta CDR3 regions were amplified from genomic DNA using the immunoSEQ Assay, a bias-controlled multiplex PCR. Regarding the original processing steps: Within the assay, amplification of reference gene primers was used to estimate how many nucleated cells each sample contained. Sequence reads were collapsed and filtered to measure the absolute abundance of every unique TCRbeta CDR3 rearrangement. For each sample, productive Simpson clonality was calculated by taking the square root of Simpson's diversity index across productive rearrangements. Not all clones reach the TCRdb copy of this immuneACCESS table, which keeps in-frame sequences only. Checked studies attribute under half of the gap to unresolved V genes and leave the rest unexplained. That table gives V, J and clone size, and the DNA gave D and trimming. The sample contains some 200,000 clones, 88% of them found a single time. The ten largest account for 15% to 20% of the sample.

About this clone itself: Its binding antigen is unknown. Base qualities are not provided; no much larger clone lies one nucleotide away.

The receptor comes from a man aged 50-59 years with COVID-19, enrolled during active disease. The chain links TRBV12-3 or TRBV12-4 with TRBJ1-1; TRBD1 is a weak D gene call, 5 bases matching. The specimen was peripheral blood. The CDR3 region reads CASREGPEAFF. The DNA sequence follows: TGTGCCAGCAGGGAGGGGCCTGAAGCTTTCTTT.